The 24 T cell receptor beta chains below come from one sample, sequenced in a study of blood T cell repertoires in COVID-19. TCRdb's copy holds only in-frame clones and misses some; the assay was immunoSEQ multiplex PCR. The data contain a few hundred thousand clones, about 86% of them singletons. Sequenced: PBMCs or T cells enriched from blood (not recorded which). These receptors were collected from a woman aged 45-65 years who had recovered from COVID-19.

This clone has only a few counts. J is TRBJ2-3 and V is TRBV7-2; 10 bases fit TRBD2. The V gene's germline CDR1 is SGHTA and CDR2 FQGNSA. This CDR3 has 16 residues. V trimming: 5 bases; J trimming: 1 base; junction bases outside the gene matches: 6. CDR3 in DNA: TGTGCCAGCAGCCGCGACACTAGCGGGGGCACAGATACGCAGTATTTT. This encodes CASSRDTSGGTDTQYF. The full variable domain, in which reference TRBV7-2 and TRBJ2-3 provide the parts outside the CDR3, is GAGVSQSPSNKVTEKGKDVELRCDPISGHTALYWYRQSLGQGLEFLIYFQGNSAPDKSGLPSDRFSAERTGGSVSTLTIQRTQQEDSAVYLCASSRDTSGGTDTQYFGPGTRLTVL.

This clone was seen only a few times. The rearrangement uses TRBV27 and TRBJ2-2, with 7 nucleotides matching TRBD2. CDR1 and CDR2 (germline): MNHEY, SMNVEV (reference sequence). Losses at the gene ends were 5 bases for V and 5 bases for J; bases not matched to a gene: 14. This CDR3 comprises 17 residues. The CDR3 is CASSPRLSGAVTGELFF. Here the CDR3 DNA reads TGTGCCAGCAGTCCGCGTTTGAGCGGGGCTGTAACCGGGGAGCTGTTTTTT.

CDR3 coding DNA: TGTGCCAGCAGTCACCTTCGCGTTGGAGGGGGAGGGGGCAATGAGCAGTTCTTC. It translates to CASSHLRVGGGGGNEQFF. The rearrangement links TRBV2 to TRBJ2-1; TRBD2 might be the D (7 bases). The CDR3 has 18 amino acids. CDR1 and CDR2 from the germline V gene are SNHLY and FYNNEI. Trimming stripped 5 bases from V and 6 bases from J, with 26 bases between. Full variable domain (rest looked up from reference TRBV2 and TRBJ2-1): EPEVTQTPSHQVTQMGQEVILRCVPISNHLYFYWYRQILGQKVEFLVSFYNNEISEKSEIFDDQFSVERPDGSNFTLKIRSTKLEDSAMYFCASSHLRVGGGGGNEQFFGPGTRLTVL.

CDR3 nucleotides: TGTGCCAGCAGTTTAATCTGGGAGACTGAAGCTTTCTTT. This encodes CASSLIWETEAFF. The chain is built from TRBV12-3 or TRBV12-4 and TRBJ1-1; D not resolved. Trimming took 2 bases from V and 5 from J, leaving 9 bases between them. This CDR3 region has 13 residues.

The chain couples TRBV6-5 to TRBJ1-3; D unresolved. This CDR3 is 13 amino acids long. CDR1 and CDR2 from the germline V gene are MNHEY and SVGAGI. The ends were cut back, 6 bases at V and 6 bases at J, with 12 bases in the middle. CDR3 bases: TGTGCCAGCAGATTATACGGGGAAAACACCATATATTTT. Protein product: CASRLYGENTIYF.

The chain is built from TRBV4-2 and TRBJ2-3; 7 bases line up with TRBD2. CDR1 and CDR2 (germline): LGHNA, YNFKEQ. J was trimmed by 4 bases and V by 5 bases; bases with no gene match: 15. The CDR3 runs 17 residues. Written as DNA, the CDR3 is TGTGCCAGCAGCGCCCAACGGACGGCGGGGGTGGCAGATACGCAGTATTTT. This gives the protein CASSAQRTAGVADTQYF.

The rearrangement uses TRBV30 and TRBJ1-5, with D hard to call. Germline loops: CDR1 GTSNPN, CDR2 SVGIG (reference sequence). The length of the CDR3 is 13 residues. V was clipped by 0 bases and J by 3 bases, with 6 bases between them. This CDR3 is CAWSVDFNQPQHF. CDR3 in DNA: TGTGCCTGGAGTGTAGACTTCAATCAGCCCCAGCATTTT.

The J gene is TRBJ1-1, the V gene TRBV6-5, with TRBD1 matching over 7 bases. The CDR3 totals 15 residues. The germline V gene encodes CDR1 MNHEY and CDR2 SVGAGI. Trimming at V came to 6 bases and at J to 4 bases, leaving 11 bases not matched to a gene. As DNA, the CDR3 is TGTGCCAGCAGCCTCGTCCAGGGGGTAGCCACTGAAGCTTTCTTT. This gives the protein CASSLVQGVATEAFF.

The V and J genes are TRBV3-1 (or the pseudogene TRBV3-2) and TRBJ1-2; D gene uncertain. This CDR3 is built from 16 residues. From germline, CDR1 is LGHDT and CDR2 YNNKEL (reference sequence). V lost 0 bases to trimming and J lost 6 bases, with 17 bases between them. The CDR3 region is CASSQDLAPFRDGYTF. The CDR3 bases are TGTGCCAGCAGCCAAGATTTGGCTCCCTTCCGGGATGGCTACACCTTC.

V gene TRBV4-1 combines with J gene TRBJ1-3; no clear D gene. The CDR3 runs 17 residues. Germline V lookup: CDR1 MGHRA, CDR2 YSYEKL. The V end lost 1 base, the J end lost 0 bases, and 13 bases lay between the germline ends. Here the CDR3 DNA reads TGCGCCAGCAGCCAAGGATTATTAGGGAGCTCTGGAAACACCATATATTTT. Protein: CASSQGLLGSSGNTIYF.

This chain joins TRBV18 and TRBJ2-1; the match to TRBD1 covers 8 bases. Germline V lookup: CDR1 KGHSH, CDR2 LQKENI. The CDR3 spans 15 residues. The ends lost 2 bases at V and 8 bases at J; junction bases unmatched: 8. The CDR3 nucleotides are TGTGCCAGCTCACCAATCCGGACAGGGTTTTATGAGCAGTTCTTC. It codes for CASSPIRTGFYEQFF.

V gene TRBV5-1 combines with J gene TRBJ1-2, with 9 bases that match TRBD1. This CDR3 contains 15 residues. Germline-derived CDR1 and CDR2 are SGHRS and YFSETQ. Trimming cost V 3 bases and J 4 bases; bases outside gene matches: 7. In nucleotides, the CDR3 is TGCGCCAGCAGCTGGACAGGGGACAAGAGCTATGGCTACACCTTC. Translation gives CASSWTGDKSYGYTF.

The gene calls are TRBV7-2 and TRBJ2-2; TRBD2 agrees at 12 bases. CDR3 length: 17 residues. V dropped 6 bases and J dropped 4; count of bases not matched to a gene: 9. Germline-derived CDR1 and CDR2 are SGHTA and FQGNSA. This CDR3 reads CASSYTSGGYVTGELFF. Here the CDR3 DNA reads TGTGCCAGCAGTTACACTAGCGGGGGGTACGTCACCGGGGAGCTGTTTTTT.

The gene calls are TRBV2 and TRBJ1-5, with a tentative D call TRBD1 (6 bases). Between the trimmed V and J ends, which lost 2 bases and 8 bases, there was a span of 13 bases. The CDR3 consists of 14 residues. The germline V gene encodes CDR1 SNHLY and CDR2 FYNNEI. The chain's CDR3 is CASSEMGAREPQHF. The CDR3 bases are TGTGCCAGCAGTGAAATGGGGGCGCGGGAGCCCCAGCATTTT.

The V gene is TRBV4-2, the J gene TRBJ1-2; D is uncertain. The CDR3 is 14 residues long. Trimming removed 0 bases at V and 2 bases at J, with 7 bases between. CDR1 and CDR2 (germline): LGHNA, YNFKEQ. CDR3 residues: CASSQEVRNYGYTF. In DNA form, the CDR3 reads TGTGCCAGCAGCCAAGAGGTCAGAAACTATGGCTACACCTTC.

The chain has TRBV11-2 and TRBJ1-1, with D uncertain. The germline V gene has CDR1 SGHAT and CDR2 FQNNGV. This CDR3 comprises 17 residues. Trimming took off 1 base at V and 3 bases at J, with 18 bases between the two ends. CDR3 coding DNA: TGTGCCAGCAGCTTAGCCGGAGTAGTTCCGAGGGACACTGAAGCTTTCTTT. It codes for CASSLAGVVPRDTEAFF.

This chain uses TRBV4-1 with TRBJ2-3; 11 nucleotides match TRBD2. Germline lookup yields CDR1 MGHRA and CDR2 YSYEKL. The CDR3 has 21 amino acids. With 2 bases clipped from V and 0 bases from J, the junction kept 16 bases outside the gene matches. The CDR3 is CASSQSRLGLAVAASTDTQYF. In DNA form, the CDR3 reads TGCGCCAGCAGCCAATCTCGCCTGGGACTAGCGGTAGCGGCCAGCACAGATACGCAGTATTTT.

The chain is built from TRBV19 and TRBJ2-1, with a weak D call TRBD2 (5 bases). The germline V and J ends were trimmed by 0 bases and 9 bases, with 12 bases remaining between them. CDR1 and CDR2 (germline): LNHDA, SQIVND (reference sequence). This CDR3 spans 14 amino acids. CDR3 DNA sequence: TGTGCCAGTAGTATAGACAGGCCCGGAGGTGAGCAGTTCTTC. It encodes CASSIDRPGGEQFF.

The rearrangement uses TRBV2 and TRBJ2-5, with D possibly matching TRBD1 (7 bases). Germline lookup yields CDR1 SNHLY and CDR2 FYNNEI. V was clipped by 4 bases and J by 1 base, with 13 bases between them. The CDR3 covers 15 residues. The CDR3 sequence is CASSVPGGFQETQYF. As DNA, the CDR3 is TGTGCCAGCAGTGTTCCAGGGGGGTTCCAAGAGACCCAGTACTTC.

The rearrangement joins TRBV2 to TRBJ1-2; no reliable D call. This CDR3 spans 14 amino acids. Trimming shortened V by 2 bases and J by 7 bases, and 14 bases separated the two germline ends. The germline V gene encodes CDR1 SNHLY and CDR2 FYNNEI. The CDR3, as DNA: TGTGCCAGCAGTGAAATTCCGTCCCCGCGTGGCTACACCTTC. It is translated as CASSEIPSPRGYTF. Together with reference TRBV2 and TRBJ1-2, the CDR3 gives the full variable domain: EPEVTQTPSHQVTQMGQEVILRCVPISNHLYFYWYRQILGQKVEFLVSFYNNEISEKSEIFDDQFSVERPDGSNFTLKIRSTKLEDSAMYFCASSEIPSPRGYTFGSGTRLTVV.

This chain joins TRBV4-3 and TRBJ2-1; D unresolved. CDR1 is LGHNA and CDR2 is YSLEER in the germline V gene. This CDR3 has 16 residues. V was shortened by 0 bases and J by 5 bases, with 14 bases between the two germline ends. The CDR3 DNA is TGCGCCAGCAGCCAAGAGTTCGCTAGTATCCACAATGAGCAGTTCTTC. It translates to CASSQEFASIHNEQFF.

This clone was observed a handful of times. The chain carries TRBV3-1 (or the pseudogene TRBV3-2) and TRBJ2-6; 11 positions match TRBD1. The CDR3 consists of 19 residues. V gave up 0 bases and J gave up 0 bases; unmatched junction bases: 4. In germline, CDR1 is LGHDT, CDR2 YNNKEL (reference sequence). The chain's CDR3 is CASSQDLGTGGSGANVLTF. Here the CDR3 DNA reads TGTGCCAGCAGCCAAGATCTGGGGACAGGGGGCTCTGGGGCCAACGTCCTGACTTTC.

This chain joins TRBV28 and TRBJ1-5; D uncertain. V was trimmed by 8 bases and J by 4 bases, leaving 15 bases between them. The CDR3 covers 14 residues. Germline CDR1 MDHEN, CDR2 SYDVKM. The CDR3 nucleotides read TGTGCCAGCGCAACGGGTGGCGGGAATCAGCCCCAGCATTTT. Its protein product is CASATGGGNQPQHF.

The rearrangement links TRBV2 to TRBJ1-5, with D possibly matching TRBD1 (6 bases). Germline CDR1 and CDR2: SNHLY and FYNNEI. V was trimmed by 4 bases and J by 0 bases, leaving 13 bases between them. The CDR3 sequence is 16 residues long. DNA of the CDR3: TGTGCCAGCAGTGGCGGGGGCATTTATAGCAATCAGCCCCAGCATTTT. As protein: CASSGGGIYSNQPQHF.